Listed below are T cell receptor beta chains from one sample, sequenced in a study of T cell repertoires in cytomegalovirus infection. Each CDR3 protein gets one entry after TCRdb re-called the reads with MiXCR. Here the sample spans about 160,000 distinct CDR3 sequences, roughly a fifth being singletons. No antigen has been identified for these receptors. The material was CD8+ T cells from cultured PBMCs, obtained from culture after CMV antigen stimulation. These receptor sequences come from a human donor in good health (CMV status not recorded). Some clones in this sample may be carry-over from other donors' samples. Both conserved end residues are part of each CDR3.

CDR3aa: CASSFPGQEQYF
v_gene: TRBV7-9
j_gene: TRBJ2-7

CDR3aa: CASSARDSPVDEQFF
v_gene: TRBV6-1
j_gene: TRBJ2-1

CDR3aa: CASSPMTSSYEQYF
v_gene: TRBV6-5
j_gene: TRBJ2-7

CDR3aa: CASSLKGQQNLYEQYF
v_gene: TRBV11-2
j_gene: TRBJ2-7

CDR3aa: CASSFDREWQETQYF
v_gene: TRBV7-2
j_gene: TRBJ2-5

CDR3aa: CASTPIGTSWSGETQYF
v_gene: TRBV28
j_gene: TRBJ2-5

CDR3aa: CASSIGLALYNEQFF
v_gene: TRBV7-8
j_gene: TRBJ2-1

CDR3aa: CASSAQPGQGLTGELFF
v_gene: TRBV9
j_gene: TRBJ2-2

CDR3aa: CASSLPGGPKHNEQFF
v_gene: TRBV27
j_gene: TRBJ2-1

CDR3aa: CASSLDGLSSYEQYF
v_gene: TRBV7-2
j_gene: TRBJ2-7

CDR3aa: CASSLPEAGTGGYEQYF
v_gene: TRBV7-2
j_gene: TRBJ2-7

CDR3aa: CATSDLGVDEQFF
v_gene: TRBV24-1
j_gene: TRBJ2-1

CDR3aa: CASSFHTGLNAEAFF
v_gene: TRBV19
j_gene: TRBJ1-1

CDR3aa: CASTSTNTRTSIYNEQFF
v_gene: TRBV7-9
j_gene: TRBJ2-1

CDR3aa: CASSHLGGGGYTF
v_gene: TRBV7-3
j_gene: TRBJ1-2

CDR3aa: CASSLDRGRRETQYF
v_gene: TRBV7-2
j_gene: TRBJ2-5

CDR3aa: CASTPRARLHEQYF
v_gene: TRBV6-2/TRBV6-3
j_gene: TRBJ2-7

CDR3aa: CATSREGQREQYF
v_gene: TRBV15
j_gene: TRBJ2-7

CDR3aa: CASSPGQGISYEQYF
v_gene: TRBV7-9
j_gene: TRBJ2-7

CDR3aa: CASSLAPSEYGYTF
v_gene: TRBV12-3/TRBV12-4
j_gene: TRBJ1-2

CDR3aa: CASSPLAASTDTQYF
v_gene: TRBV12-3/TRBV12-4
j_gene: TRBJ2-3

CDR3aa: CASSLTGGARFF
v_gene: TRBV14
j_gene: TRBJ2-1